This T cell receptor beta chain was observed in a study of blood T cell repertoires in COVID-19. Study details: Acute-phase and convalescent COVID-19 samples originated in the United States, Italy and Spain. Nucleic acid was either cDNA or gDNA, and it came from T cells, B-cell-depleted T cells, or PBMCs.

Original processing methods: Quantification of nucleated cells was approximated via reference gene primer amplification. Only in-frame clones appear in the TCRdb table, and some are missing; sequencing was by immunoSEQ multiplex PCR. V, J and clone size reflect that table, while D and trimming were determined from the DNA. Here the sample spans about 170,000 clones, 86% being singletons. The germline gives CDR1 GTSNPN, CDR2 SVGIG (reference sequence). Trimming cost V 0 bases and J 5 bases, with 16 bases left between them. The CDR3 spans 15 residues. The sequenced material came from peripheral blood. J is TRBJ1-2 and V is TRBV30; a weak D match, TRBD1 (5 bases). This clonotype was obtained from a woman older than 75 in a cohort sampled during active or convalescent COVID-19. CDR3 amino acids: CAWSVGFGGVYGYTF. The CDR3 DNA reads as TGTGCCTGGAGTGTAGGTTTCGGGGGAGTGTATGGCTACACCTTC.